The T cell receptor (beta chain) under discussion was sequenced for a study of blood T cell repertoires in COVID-19. Study at large: Samples representing acute and convalescent COVID-19 were sourced from the United States, Italy and Spain. PBMCs, B-cell-depleted T cells, or T cells provided the cDNA or gDNA that made up the material.

Source study methods: Cell counts per sample came from amplifying reference gene primers. The table came from immunoSEQ multiplex PCR; TCRdb's copy has only in-frame clones and leaves some out. V, J and clone size are taken as reported in that table, and D and trimming were inferred from the DNA itself. The sample shows 150,000 to 200,000 clones, around nine tenths of them seen only once. Germline CDR1 and CDR2: LGHDT and YNNKEL (reference sequence). The CDR3 covers 14 residues. Trimming cost V 0 bases and J 6 bases, with 10 bases left between them. The chain couples TRBV3-1 (or the pseudogene TRBV3-2) to TRBJ2-3; D may be TRBD1 (5 bases). The source material was peripheral blood. The TCR originated in a man in his forties with active or convalescent COVID-19. CDR3 nucleotide sequence: TGTGCCAGCAGCCAAGATCTAGGGGCCGATACGCAGTATTTT. This codes for CASSQDLGADTQYF.